The 6 T cell receptor beta chains given below trace back to one sample, sequenced in a study of blood T cell repertoires in COVID-19. Profiled with immunoSEQ multiplex PCR; TCRdb holds only in-frame clones, not every one. The sample consists of 180,000 or so clones, roughly 86% of them appearing once. Sequencing input: peripheral blood. The receptors derive from a man in his sixties or seventies with acute or convalescent COVID-19.

This clone was counted once. V and J are TRBV3-1 (or the pseudogene TRBV3-2) and TRBJ2-5; 11 positions agree with TRBD2. Germline CDR1 reads LGHDT; CDR2 reads YNNKEL (reference sequence). This CDR3 is built from 17 residues. J gave up 0 bases and V 1 base, and 4 bases lay outside the gene matches. In DNA form, the CDR3 reads TGTGCCAGCAGCCAAGGGCTAGCGGGGGGTAACCAAGAGACCCAGTACTTC. Translation gives CASSQGLAGGNQETQYF.

The genes are TRBV4-3 and TRBJ1-5; no definite D call. The CDR3 runs 17 residues. Germline lookup yields CDR1 LGHNA and CDR2 YSLEER. Trimming pared 0 bases from V and 0 bases from J, leaving 12 bases between. CDR3 loop: CASSQDLSTYSNQPQHF. The CDR3 nucleotides read TGCGCCAGCAGCCAAGATTTGAGTACCTATAGCAATCAGCCCCAGCATTTT.

This clone was seen once. The chain joins TRBV5-1 to TRBJ2-1; D may be TRBD1 (6 bases). Trimming shortened V by 5 bases and J by 3 bases, and 15 bases separated the two germline ends. The CDR3 is 15 residues long. Germline CDR1 is SGHRS and CDR2 is YFSETQ. The CDR3 DNA is TGCGCCAGCAGTTTAGACAGGATAATCTACAATGAGCAGTTCTTC. Translation gives CASSLDRIIYNEQFF.

V gene TRBV6-2 or TRBV6-3 combines with J gene TRBJ1-2, with D possibly TRBD1 on 5 matching bases. Germline CDR1 is MNHEY and CDR2 is SVGEGT. The CDR3 runs to 15 residues. V lost 5 bases and J lost 8, with 21 bases in between. The CDR3 spells CASSLTEGAMIGYTF. CDR3 coding DNA: TGTGCCAGCAGTCTTACCGAAGGGGCGATGATCGGCTACACCTTC.

This chain connects TRBV19 to TRBJ1-4; 7 bases align to TRBD1. V gave up 5 bases and J gave up 6 bases; unmatched junction bases: 9. The CDR3 totals 15 residues. CDR1 and CDR2 (germline): LNHDA, SQIVND (reference sequence). The CDR3 protein is CASSGDSQRHEKLFF. Written as DNA, the CDR3 is TGTGCCAGTAGTGGGGACAGCCAACGCCATGAAAAACTGTTTTTT. Looking up the rest from reference TRBV19 and TRBJ1-4 gives the full variable domain: DGGITQSPKYLFRKEGQNVTLSCEQNLNHDAMYWYRQDPGQGLRLIYYSQIVNDFQKGDIAEGYSVSREKKESFPLTVTSAQKNPTAFYLCASSGDSQRHEKLFFGSGTQLSVL.

The table lists this clone with a count of one. CDR3 DNA: TGTGCCAGCAGCGTCGCACAGAGCACTGAAGCTTTCTTT. Its protein product is CASSVAQSTEAFF. The V and J genes are TRBV9 and TRBJ1-1; D remains ambiguous. This CDR3 has 13 residues. The V gene lost 2 bases and the J gene lost 4 bases, with 9 bases spanning the gap. Germline CDR1 and CDR2: SGDLS and YYNGEE.